This T cell receptor beta chain was sequenced during a study of blood T cell repertoires in COVID-19. Turning to the study itself: Both acute and convalescent COVID-19 samples were obtained from the United States, Italy and Spain.

This clone has more than one count but fewer than ten. The CDR3 consists of 16 residues. The V and J ends lost 2 bases and 7 bases, in that order; junction bases with no gene match: 8. Germline-derived CDR1 and CDR2 are SGHTA and FQGNSA. Original analysis: Reference gene primer amplification gave estimated nucleated cell counts. The protocol was immunoSEQ multiplex PCR, while the TCRdb copy is restricted to in-frame clones and leaves out a portion. The V and J calls and clone size are taken from that table; D and trimming were inferred from the DNA. This sample has about 43,000 clones; 75% to 90% occur once, and the top ten carry 6.5% to 9%.

The source is a man between 60 and 75 years old with active COVID-19. The specimen was peripheral blood. This chain connects TRBV7-2 to TRBJ2-2; 9 bases align to TRBD2. CDR3 sequence (DNA): TGTGCCAGCAGCTTATTTAGCGGGAGCCTGGGCGGGGAGCTGTTTTTT. It is translated as CASSLFSGSLGGELFF.